This entry lists 20 T cell receptor beta chains sequenced from one sample in a study of a mutant IDH1 vaccine in newly diagnosed glioma. Which antigens these TCRs recognize remains unknown. Time point described: week 5, during vaccination. It was 300 ug of mutant IDH1 20-mer peptide that made up each vaccine dose, given with topical imiquimod. The data were produced by immunoSEQ multiplex PCR, yet TCRdb's version contains in-frame clones alone and is incomplete. The sample lists about 50,000 clones; 80% to 90% were seen once. The sample in question was PBMCs, obtained from a glioma patient whose treatment included an IDH1 peptide vaccine. Receptors originate from a woman aged 45-59 years with glioma.

V gene TRBV20-1 combines with J gene TRBJ2-5, with D uncertain. The CDR3 runs to 10 residues. The V and J ends lost 3 bases and 4 bases respectively, with 3 bases between them. Germline CDR1 and CDR2: DFQATT and SNEGSKA (reference sequence). The CDR3 nucleotides read TGCAGTGCTAGTTCAGAGACCCAGTACTTC. This codes for CSASSETQYF.

The chain couples TRBV6-5 to TRBJ1-2, with D tentatively TRBD1 (5 bases). This CDR3 is 14 amino acids long. The V end lost 7 bases, the J end lost 1 base, and 13 bases lay between the germline ends. Germline lookup yields CDR1 MNHEY and CDR2 SVGAGI. The CDR3: CASTGTLFNYGYTF. DNA for the CDR3: TGTGCCAGCACCGGGACGTTGTTTAACTATGGCTACACCTTC.

The chain recombines TRBV5-5 with TRBJ2-5; 7 bases fit TRBD1. Germline V CDR1 and CDR2: SGHKS, YYEKEE (reference sequence). The length of the CDR3 is 14 residues. The V gene end was trimmed by 4 bases and the J gene end by 4 bases; junction bases not matched to a gene: 7. The CDR3 loop reads CASSPGAGGETQYF. The CDR3 DNA reads as TGTGCCAGCAGCCCCGGTGCAGGGGGAGAGACCCAGTACTTC.

The chain links TRBV5-1 to TRBJ1-4, with D uncertain. The CDR3 covers 13 residues. The V and J ends lost 3 bases and 0 bases respectively, with 3 bases between them. Germline loops: CDR1 SGHRS, CDR2 YFSETQ. The CDR3 bases are TGCGCCAGCAGCTCGACAACTAATGAAAAACTGTTTTTT. Its protein product is CASSSTTNEKLFF.

The chain recombines TRBV27 with TRBJ1-2, with TRBD1 matching 10 bases. The V gene end was trimmed by 4 bases and the J gene end by 5 bases; junction bases not matched to a gene: 4. The CDR3 consists of 14 residues. The germline CDR1 and CDR2 sequences are MNHEY and SMNVEV (reference sequence). CDR3 residues: CASSSPGQGYGYTF. The CDR3 DNA follows: TGTGCCAGCAGTTCTCCGGGACAGGGGTATGGCTACACCTTC.

The CDR3 nucleotides read TGTGCCGGCCGACAGGAGATGAACACTGAAGCTTTCTTT. Its translation: CAGRQEMNTEAFF. The chain carries TRBV2 and TRBJ1-1; perhaps TRBD1 as D (6 bases). Germline CDR1 reads SNHLY; CDR2 reads FYNNEI. V was cut by 11 bases and J by 0 bases, with 13 bases left in between. The CDR3 length is 13 residues.

This chain links TRBV30 with TRBJ1-3; D remains unclear. CDR3 length: 13 amino acids. Trimming cost V 2 bases and J 3 bases, with 8 bases left between them. The germline V gene encodes CDR1 GTSNPN and CDR2 SVGIG (reference sequence). CDR3 coding DNA: TGTGCCTGGAGTAAAGGGAGTGGAAACACCATATATTTT. This sequence encodes CAWSKGSGNTIYF.

The J gene is TRBJ1-1, the V gene TRBV4-1, with D unresolved. Germline V CDR1 and CDR2: MGHRA, YSYEKL. V was trimmed by 0 bases and J by 0 bases, leaving 5 bases between them. The CDR3 length is 14 residues. The CDR3 protein is CASSQEGMNTEAFF. CDR3 sequence (DNA): TGCGCCAGCAGCCAAGAAGGGATGAACACTGAAGCTTTCTTT.

This chain uses TRBV7-6 with TRBJ1-1; no definite D call. Trimming removed 3 bases from V and 7 bases from J, with 21 bases in between. Germline V gives CDR1 SGHVS, CDR2 FNYEAQ. The CDR3 has 16 amino acids. The CDR3, as DNA: TGTGCCAGCAGCTTCCTCTTCGAGGGAGGAAGGAATGAAGCTTTCTTT. Translating it yields CASSFLFEGGRNEAFF.

CDR3 coding DNA: TGTGCCAGCAGCCCGGGACAGGGGCTCTCTGGGGCCAACGTCCTGACTTTC. This codes for CASSPGQGLSGANVLTF. V is TRBV9 and J is TRBJ2-6; 10 bases map to TRBD1. Trimming took 4 bases from V and 0 from J; bases not matched to a gene: 4. The CDR3 totals 17 residues. Germline lookup yields CDR1 SGDLS and CDR2 YYNGEE.

J is TRBJ1-4 and V is TRBV5-1; 10 bases agree with TRBD1. Unmatched junction bases numbered 9, after V lost 4 bases and J lost 6 bases. This CDR3 spans 16 amino acids. The germline V gene has CDR1 SGHRS and CDR2 YFSETQ. CDR3 nucleotide sequence: TGCGCCAGCAGCACCATGACAGGGGGCGCTTATGAAAAACTGTTTTTT. This translates into CASSTMTGGAYEKLFF.

The V call is TRBV6-1, the J call TRBJ2-3, with 7 bases matching TRBD2. This CDR3 contains 16 residues. Germline CDR1 is MNHNS and CDR2 is SASEGT. With V trimmed by 3 bases and J by 4 bases, 10 bases remained unmatched. CDR3 residues: CASSDLGTTVSDTQYF. The CDR3 nucleotides read TGTGCCAGCAGTGATCTGGGGACTACCGTTTCAGATACGCAGTATTTT.

V usage is TRBV2 and J usage is TRBJ1-2; no definite D call. Trimming took off 6 bases at V and 0 bases at J, with 14 bases between the two ends. The CDR3 is 15 amino acids. Germline V gives CDR1 SNHLY, CDR2 FYNNEI. The DNA of the CDR3 is TGTGCCAGCAGATTGCAGGACGGTGCTAACTATGGCTACACCTTC. As protein: CASRLQDGANYGYTF.

Here the CDR3 reads CASSKPARVDQPQHF. The CDR3 DNA follows: TGTGCCAGCAGCAAACCCGCCAGGGTAGATCAGCCCCAGCATTTT. This sequence joins TRBV21-1 and TRBJ1-5; the DNA was not compared with TRBD1, the D call given in the table. TRBV21-1 is described as a pseudogene. The CDR3 loop spans 15 amino acids.

The CDR3 DNA reads TGTGCCAGCAGATACCCTGGGGGTAATGAGCAGTTCTTC. Its translation: CASRYPGGNEQFF. The chain employs TRBV5-8 and TRBJ2-1; TRBD1 or TRBD2 may be the D gene (5 bases each). Germline V gene lookup returns CDR1 SGHTS and CDR2 YDEGEE. CDR3 size: 13 residues. Trimming pared 5 bases from V and 7 bases from J, leaving 13 bases between.

The chain combines TRBV4-3 with TRBJ2-1; 10 nucleotides match TRBD2. This CDR3 region has 19 residues. V gave up 8 bases and J gave up 7 bases; unmatched junction bases: 23. Germline lookup yields CDR1 LGHNA and CDR2 YSLEER. The chain's CDR3 is CASGALQSFLAGGTNEQFF. CDR3 nucleotide sequence: TGCGCCAGCGGAGCTCTTCAATCCTTCTTAGCGGGGGGCACGAATGAGCAGTTCTTC.

The table lists this clone with a few counts. This sequence joins TRBV19 and TRBJ2-2; TRBD1 matches at 9 bases. CDR3 length equals 17 residues. The V segment lost 1 base and the J segment 5 bases; nucleotides outside the gene matches: 8. The germline V gene has CDR1 LNHDA and CDR2 SQIVND (reference sequence). CDR3 protein: CASSIGVGTGQTGELFF. CDR3 bases: TGTGCCAGTAGTATAGGGGTTGGGACAGGGCAAACCGGGGAGCTGTTTTTT. Filled out from reference TRBV19 and TRBJ2-2, the complete variable domain reads DGGITQSPKYLFRKEGQNVTLSCEQNLNHDAMYWYRQDPGQGLRLIYYSQIVNDFQKGDIAEGYSVSREKKESFPLTVTSAQKNPTAFYLCASSIGVGTGQTGELFFGEGSRLTVL.

J is TRBJ2-5 and V is TRBV15, with D tentatively TRBD1 (6 bases). Germline loops: CDR1 LNHNV, CDR2 YYDKDF (reference sequence). The V end was cut by 1 base, the J end by 1 base, with 10 bases between. CDR3 length equals 15 residues. CDR3 amino acids: CATSRGQDVQETQYF. In DNA form, the CDR3 reads TGTGCCACCAGCAGAGGACAGGACGTCCAAGAGACCCAGTACTTC.

This chain uses TRBV10-2 with TRBJ2-7; 8 bases agree with TRBD2. Germline-derived CDR1 and CDR2 are WSHSY and SAAADI. CDR3 length: 13 amino acids. With V trimmed by 9 bases and J by 8 bases, 12 bases remained unmatched. The CDR3 DNA reads as TGCGCCAGTTGTGAGGCGGGGGGTTACCAGCAGTACTTC. Translating it yields CASCEAGGYQQYF.

V and J are TRBV5-8 and TRBJ1-5; no clear D. From germline, CDR1 is SGHTS and CDR2 YDEGEE. The CDR3 is 12 residues long. Trimming removed 4 bases from V and 13 bases from J, with 15 bases in between. CDR3 amino acids: CASSPEVVSQHF. CDR3 bases: TGTGCCAGCAGCCCCGAAGTAGTTTCTCAGCATTTT.